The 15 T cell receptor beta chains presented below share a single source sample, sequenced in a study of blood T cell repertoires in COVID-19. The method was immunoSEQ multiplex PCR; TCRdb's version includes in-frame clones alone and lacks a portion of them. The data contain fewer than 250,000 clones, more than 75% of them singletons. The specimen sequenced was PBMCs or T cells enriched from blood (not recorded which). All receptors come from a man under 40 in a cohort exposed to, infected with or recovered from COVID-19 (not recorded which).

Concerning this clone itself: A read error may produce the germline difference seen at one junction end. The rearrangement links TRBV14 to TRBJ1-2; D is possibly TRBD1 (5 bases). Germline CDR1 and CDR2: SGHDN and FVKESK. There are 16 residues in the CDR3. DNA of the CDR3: TGTGCCAGCAGTCAAGATACAGGTCGTCTTGGATATGGCTACACCTTC. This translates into CASSQDTGRLGYGYTF.

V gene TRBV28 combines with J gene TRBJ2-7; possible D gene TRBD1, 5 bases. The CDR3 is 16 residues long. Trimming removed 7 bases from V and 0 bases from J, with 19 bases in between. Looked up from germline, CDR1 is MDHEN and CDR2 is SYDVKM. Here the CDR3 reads CASTDRPGDSSYEQYF. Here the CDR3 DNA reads TGTGCCAGCACCGATAGGCCCGGCGACAGCTCCTACGAGCAGTACTTC.

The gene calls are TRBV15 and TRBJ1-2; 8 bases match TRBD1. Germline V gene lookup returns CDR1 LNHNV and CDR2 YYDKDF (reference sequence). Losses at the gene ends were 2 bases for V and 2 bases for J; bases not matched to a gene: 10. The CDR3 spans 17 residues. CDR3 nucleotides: TGTGCCACCAGCAGAAAGCCCGTACAGGGGGGGAACTATGGCTACACCTTC. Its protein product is CATSRKPVQGGNYGYTF.

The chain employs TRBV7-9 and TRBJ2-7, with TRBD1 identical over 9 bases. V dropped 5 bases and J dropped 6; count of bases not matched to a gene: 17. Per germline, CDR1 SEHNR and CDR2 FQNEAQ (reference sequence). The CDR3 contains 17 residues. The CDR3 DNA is TGTGCCAGCAGCCCAAGGACAGGGGATATTCTCCTAGCCGAGCAGTACTTC. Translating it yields CASSPRTGDILLAEQYF.

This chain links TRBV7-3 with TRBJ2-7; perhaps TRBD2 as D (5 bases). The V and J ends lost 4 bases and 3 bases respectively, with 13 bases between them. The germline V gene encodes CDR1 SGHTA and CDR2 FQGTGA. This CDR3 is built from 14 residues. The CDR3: CASSSQMTNYEQYF. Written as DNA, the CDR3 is TGTGCCAGCAGCTCCCAGATGACTAACTACGAGCAGTACTTC.

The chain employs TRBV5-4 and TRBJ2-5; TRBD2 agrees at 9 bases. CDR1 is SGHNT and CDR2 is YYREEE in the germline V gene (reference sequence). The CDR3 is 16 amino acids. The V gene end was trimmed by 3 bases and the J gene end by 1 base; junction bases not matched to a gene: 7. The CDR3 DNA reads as TGTGCCAGCAGCTCTATAGGACTAGCGAGCCAAGAGACCCAGTACTTC. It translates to CASSSIGLASQETQYF.

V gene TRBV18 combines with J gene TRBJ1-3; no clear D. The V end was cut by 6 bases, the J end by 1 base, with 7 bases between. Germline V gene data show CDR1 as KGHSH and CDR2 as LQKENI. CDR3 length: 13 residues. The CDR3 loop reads CASSNRSGNTIYF. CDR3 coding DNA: TGTGCCAGCTCCAATAGATCTGGAAACACCATATATTTT.

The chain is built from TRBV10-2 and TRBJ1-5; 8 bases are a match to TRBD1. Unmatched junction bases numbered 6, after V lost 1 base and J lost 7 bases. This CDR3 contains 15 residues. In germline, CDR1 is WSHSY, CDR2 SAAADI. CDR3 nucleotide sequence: TGCGCCAGCAGTGAGTTTGGACAGGGCCGACAGCCCCAGCATTTT. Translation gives CASSEFGQGRQPQHF.

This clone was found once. In DNA form, the CDR3 reads TGTGCCAGCAGTGACGACAGGGGGAACACTGAAGCTTTCTTT. Translated: CASSDDRGNTEAFF. The gene calls are TRBV25-1 and TRBJ1-1, with 8 bases matching TRBD1. With 3 bases clipped from V and 1 base from J, the junction kept 1 base outside the gene matches. This CDR3 region has 14 residues. Germline loops: CDR1 MGHDK, CDR2 SYGVNS. Full variable domain (missing parts from reference TRBV25-1 and TRBJ1-1): EADIYQTPRYLVIGTGKKITLECSQTMGHDKMYWYQQDPGMELHLIHYSYGVNSTEKGDLSSESTVSRIRTEHFPLTLESARPSHTSQYLCASSDDRGNTEAFFGQGTRLTVV.

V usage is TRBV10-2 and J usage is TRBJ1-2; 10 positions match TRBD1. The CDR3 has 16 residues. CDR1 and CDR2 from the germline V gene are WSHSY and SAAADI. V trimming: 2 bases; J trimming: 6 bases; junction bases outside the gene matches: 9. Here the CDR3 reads CASSETPGQGSHGYTF. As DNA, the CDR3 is TGCGCCAGCAGTGAGACGCCGGGACAGGGGAGCCATGGCTACACCTTC.

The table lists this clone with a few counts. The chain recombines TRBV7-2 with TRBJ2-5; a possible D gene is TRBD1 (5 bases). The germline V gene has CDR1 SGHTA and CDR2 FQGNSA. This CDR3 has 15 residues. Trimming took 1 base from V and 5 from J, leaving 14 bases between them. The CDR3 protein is CASSLVAGPMETQYF. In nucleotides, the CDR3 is TGTGCCAGCAGCTTAGTAGCAGGGCCCATGGAGACCCAGTACTTC.

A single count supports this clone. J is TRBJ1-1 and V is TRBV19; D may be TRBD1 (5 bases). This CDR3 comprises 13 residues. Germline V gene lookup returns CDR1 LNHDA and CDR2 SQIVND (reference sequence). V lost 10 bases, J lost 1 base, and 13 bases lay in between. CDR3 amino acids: CATKGVTNTEAFF. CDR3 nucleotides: TGTGCCACGAAAGGGGTGACGAACACTGAAGCTTTCTTT.

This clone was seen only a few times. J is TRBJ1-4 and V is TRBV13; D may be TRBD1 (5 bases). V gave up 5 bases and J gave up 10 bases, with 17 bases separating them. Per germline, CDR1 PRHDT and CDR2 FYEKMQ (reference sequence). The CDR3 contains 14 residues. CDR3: CASSPDRGLGKLFF. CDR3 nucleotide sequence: TGTGCCAGCAGCCCCGACCGGGGGTTGGGAAAACTGTTTTTT.

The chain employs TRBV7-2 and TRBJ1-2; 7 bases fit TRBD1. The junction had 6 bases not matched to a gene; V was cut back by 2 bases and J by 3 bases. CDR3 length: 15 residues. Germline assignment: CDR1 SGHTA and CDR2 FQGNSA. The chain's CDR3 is CASSLKAQGYYGYTF. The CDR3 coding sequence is TGTGCCAGCAGCTTAAAGGCACAGGGGTACTATGGCTACACCTTC.

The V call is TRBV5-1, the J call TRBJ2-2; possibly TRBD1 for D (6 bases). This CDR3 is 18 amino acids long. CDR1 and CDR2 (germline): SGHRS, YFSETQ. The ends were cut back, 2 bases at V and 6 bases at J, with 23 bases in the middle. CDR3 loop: CASSFAEDGGGAPGELFF. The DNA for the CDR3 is TGCGCCAGCAGCTTCGCCGAAGATGGTGGGGGCGCCCCCGGGGAGCTGTTTTTT. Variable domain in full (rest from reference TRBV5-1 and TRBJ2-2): KAGVTQTPRYLIKTRGQQVTLSCSPISGHRSVSWYQQTPGQGLQFLFEYFSETQRNKGNFPGRFSGRQFSNSRSEMNVSTLELGDSALYLCASSFAEDGGGAPGELFFGEGSRLTVL.